These T cell receptor beta chains were read from a single sample in a study of shared clonotypes between healthy human individuals. The data were produced by immunoSEQ multiplex PCR, yet TCRdb's version contains in-frame clones alone and is incomplete. The sample includes around 1.6 million clones, 98% of them seen just once. Sequencing input: naive CD4+ T cells sorted from blood. The receptors originated from a man aged 25-45 years in good health. CDR3s include the opening cysteine and the closing phenylalanine or tryptophan. A D gene is named only where the DNA matches it firmly. The size entry is marked missing in some rows and otherwise reads once, few, many or a size class.

TRBV28,.,.,TRBJ2-7,CASCGTGNSYEQYF
TRBV19,TRBD1,.,TRBJ2-7,CASSRTGYEQYF
TRBV7-3,TRBD2,.,TRBJ2-5,CASSISGRRETQYF
TRBV12-5,TRBD2,.,TRBJ2-3,CASALGLAPTDTQYF
TRBV20-1,TRBD2,.,TRBJ2-7,CSAGLVYEQYF
TRBV4-3,.,.,TRBJ1-2,CASSQVAGAWSDGYTF
TRBV7-2,.,few,TRBJ1-1,CASSSDGNTEAFF
TRBV7-8,.,.,TRBJ2-3,CASSLVRDRTDTQYF
TRBV2,TRBD1,.,TRBJ2-7,CASSLGTGGPSSYEQYF
TRBV7-9,.,.,TRBJ2-1,CASSLGAGGTYNEQFF
TRBV2,.,.,TRBJ2-3,CASSDRSDTQYF
TRBV18,TRBD2,once,TRBJ2-7,CASSRLAETYEQYF
TRBV5-6,TRBD1,.,.,CASSISGTGTHEQYF
TRBV28,TRBD2,.,TRBJ2-1,CAITSGRYNEQFF
TRBV4-1,TRBD1,.,TRBJ1-2,CASSPTGLGGRDTF
TRBV5-1,.,once,TRBJ1-1,CASSISGADTEAFF
TRBV10-3,.,.,TRBJ2-7,CAISDANGYEQYF
TRBV29-1,TRBD1,.,TRBJ2-1,CSETGYHDNEQFF
TRBV7-9,TRBD1,.,TRBJ2-7,CASSFGRGTYEQYF
TRBV19,TRBD1,.,TRBJ1-1,CATQDRGFTTEAFF
TRBV30,TRBD1,.,TRBJ2-7,CAWRVFGQGSRQYF
TRBV7-9,.,.,TRBJ1-4,CASSPRGRANEKLFF
TRBV15,TRBD2,.,TRBJ2-1,CATSRHGTSGSPYNEQFF
TRBV7-9,TRBD2,.,TRBJ2-1,CASSHYRTSGSNEQFF
TRBV27,.,.,TRBJ2-1,CASTENNEQFF
TRBV27,TRBD1,.,TRBJ2-5,CASKKTGTGYGETQYF